The 6 T cell receptor beta chains presented below share a single source sample, sequenced in a study of T cell repertoires in cytomegalovirus infection. One entry per CDR3 protein results from TCRdb running MiXCR on the reads. The sample contains about 490,000 distinct CDR3 sequences, around 27% of which appear only once. Input material: PBMCs. The receptors here all came from a human donor in good health (CMV status not recorded). Some clones in this sample may be carry-over from other donors' samples.

This chain connects TRBV7-2 to TRBJ2-2; 7 bases map to TRBD2. The CDR3 covers 15 residues. With 5 bases clipped from V and 6 bases from J, the junction kept 9 bases outside the gene matches. Germline V gene sequence: CDR1 SGHTA, CDR2 FQGNSA. CDR3 sequence (DNA): TGTGCCAGCAGCCCGGGGGAGCGGGGTGCCGGGGAGCTGTTTTTT. Translated, it gives CASSPGERGAGELFF.

The rearrangement links TRBV19 to TRBJ1-5; D remains ambiguous. From germline, CDR1 is LNHDA and CDR2 SQIVND (reference sequence). Deletions cut 5 bases from V and 6 bases from J, with 8 bases between. The CDR3 contains 12 residues. The CDR3 is CASSAQIQPQHF. CDR3 DNA: TGTGCCAGTAGTGCCCAAATTCAGCCCCAGCATTTT.

This clonotype was seen a few times. The chain carries TRBV7-8 and TRBJ1-1, with TRBD1 matching over 7 bases. The CDR3 consists of 17 residues. CDR1 is SGHVS, CDR2 FQNEAQ, per germline. Trimming at V came to 7 bases and at J to 0 bases, leaving 14 bases not matched to a gene. In DNA, the CDR3 is TGTGCCAGCAAACCTTTGAGACAGGGACCCATGAACACTGAAGCTTTCTTT. Amino acids: CASKPLRQGPMNTEAFF.

This clonotype was observed at least ten times. The chain employs TRBV7-2 and TRBJ2-2; 7 nucleotides line up with TRBD2. This CDR3 has 18 amino acids. Germline CDR1 reads SGHTA; CDR2 reads FQGNSA. The V and J ends lost 5 bases and 1 base, in that order; junction bases with no gene match: 13. The CDR3 DNA reads TGTGCCAGCAGCCCCAGTCTAGTCGGGGGGAGGAACACCGGGGAGCTGTTTTTT. It translates to CASSPSLVGGRNTGELFF.

The chain uses TRBV28 and TRBJ1-2; TRBD1 matches 10 bases. This CDR3 has 14 amino acids. CDR1 and CDR2 (germline): MDHEN, SYDVKM. V trimming: 5 bases; J trimming: 7 bases; junction bases outside the gene matches: 7. The CDR3 DNA reads as TGTGCCAGCAGTACAGGGACAGGGGTTTTTGGCTACACCTTC. Amino acid sequence: CASSTGTGVFGYTF.

This clonotype was seen more than once but under ten times. The chain couples TRBV10-3 to TRBJ2-3; D gene ambiguous. Germline CDR1 ENHRY, CDR2 SYGVKD. This CDR3 region has 15 residues. With 0 bases removed from V and 2 bases from J, the gap between germline ends came to 9 bases. The DNA of the CDR3 is TGTGCCATCAGTGAGTCTCCCGGTACCACAGATACGCAGTATTTT. Amino acids: CAISESPGTTDTQYF.